This T cell receptor (beta chain) appears in the sequencing data of a study of beta chain features in type 1 diabetes. Study observations and caveats: Significant though moderate, a shortening of TCRB CDR3s appeared in all four CD4+ subsets of Type 1 diabetes patients.

Of the isolated RNA, all was reverse transcribed, and so the sequenced material was expressed TCRB transcripts. Measured with immunoSEQ multiplex PCR; TCRdb has only the in-frame clones, and not every one. The sample lists roughly 700,000 clones, under 15% occurring once. This clone was seen only a few times. The antigen remains undetermined. The sequencing input was naive CD4+ T cells from blood. The sequence derives from a man aged 18 to 30 with type 1 diabetes.

The CDR3 nucleotides read TGCGCCAGCAGCCAATGGCGAGGGTACAATGAGCAGTTCTTC. This sequence encodes CASSQWRGYNEQFF. The chain has TRBV4-1 and TRBJ2-1; possible D gene TRBD2, 5 bases. V dropped 2 bases and J dropped 4 bases, with 9 bases sitting between them. The CDR3 loop spans 14 amino acids. The germline V gene has CDR1 MGHRA and CDR2 YSYEKL.